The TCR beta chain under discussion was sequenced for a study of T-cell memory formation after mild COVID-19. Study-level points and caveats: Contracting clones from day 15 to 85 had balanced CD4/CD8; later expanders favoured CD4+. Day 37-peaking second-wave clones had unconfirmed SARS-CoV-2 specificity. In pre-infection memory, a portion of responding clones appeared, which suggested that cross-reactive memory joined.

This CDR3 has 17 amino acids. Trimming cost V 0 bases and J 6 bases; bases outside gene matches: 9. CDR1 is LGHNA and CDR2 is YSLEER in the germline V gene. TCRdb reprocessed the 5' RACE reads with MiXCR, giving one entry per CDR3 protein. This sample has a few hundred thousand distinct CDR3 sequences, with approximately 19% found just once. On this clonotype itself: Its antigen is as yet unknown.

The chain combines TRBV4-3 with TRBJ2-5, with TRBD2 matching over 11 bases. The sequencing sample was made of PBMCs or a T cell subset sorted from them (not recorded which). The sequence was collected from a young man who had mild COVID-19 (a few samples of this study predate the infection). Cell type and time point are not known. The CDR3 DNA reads TGCGCCAGCAGCCAAGATCTAGCGGGGGGCCGCGTTCAGACCCAGTACTTC. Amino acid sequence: CASSQDLAGGRVQTQYF.